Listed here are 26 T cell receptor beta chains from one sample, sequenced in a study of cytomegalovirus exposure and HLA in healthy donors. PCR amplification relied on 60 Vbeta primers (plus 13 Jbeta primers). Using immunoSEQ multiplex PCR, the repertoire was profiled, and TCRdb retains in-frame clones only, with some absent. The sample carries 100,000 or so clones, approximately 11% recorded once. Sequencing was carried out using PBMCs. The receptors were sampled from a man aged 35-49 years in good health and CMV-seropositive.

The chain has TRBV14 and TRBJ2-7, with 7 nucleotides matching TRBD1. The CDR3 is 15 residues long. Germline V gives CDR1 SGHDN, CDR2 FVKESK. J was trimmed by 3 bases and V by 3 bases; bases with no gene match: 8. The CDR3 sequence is CASSQGGTVHYEQYF. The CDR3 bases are TGTGCCAGCAGCCAGGGTGGGACAGTACACTACGAGCAGTACTTC.

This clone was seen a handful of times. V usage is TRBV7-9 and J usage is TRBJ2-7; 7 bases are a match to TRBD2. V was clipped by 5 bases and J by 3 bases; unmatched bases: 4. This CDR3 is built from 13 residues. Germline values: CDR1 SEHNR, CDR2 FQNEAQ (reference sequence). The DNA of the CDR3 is TGTGCCAGCAGCGACCGGACTAGCTACGAGCAGTACTTC. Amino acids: CASSDRTSYEQYF. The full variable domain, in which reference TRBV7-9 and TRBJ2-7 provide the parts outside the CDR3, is DTGVSQNPRHKITKRGQNVTFRCDPISEHNRLYWYRQTLGQGPEFLTYFQNEAQLEKSRLLSDRFSAERPKGSFSTLEIQRTEQGDSAMYLCASSDRTSYEQYFGPGTRLTVT.

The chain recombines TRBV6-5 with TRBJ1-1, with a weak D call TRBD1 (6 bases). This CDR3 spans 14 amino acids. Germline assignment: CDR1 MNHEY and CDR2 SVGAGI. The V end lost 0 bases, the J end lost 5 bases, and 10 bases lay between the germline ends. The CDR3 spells CASSYSGGLTEAFF. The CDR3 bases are TGTGCCAGCAGTTACTCCGGGGGGCTGACTGAAGCTTTCTTT.

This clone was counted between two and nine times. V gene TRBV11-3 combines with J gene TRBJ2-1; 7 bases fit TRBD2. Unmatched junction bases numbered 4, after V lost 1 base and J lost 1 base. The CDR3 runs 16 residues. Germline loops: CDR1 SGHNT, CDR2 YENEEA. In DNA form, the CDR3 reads TGTGCCAGCAGCTTAGGGGCTAGCGGTTCCTACAATGAGCAGTTCTTC. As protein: CASSLGASGSYNEQFF. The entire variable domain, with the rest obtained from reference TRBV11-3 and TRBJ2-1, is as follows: EAGVVQSPRYKIIEKKQPVAFWCNPISGHNTLYWYLQNLGQGPELLIRYENEEAVDDSQLPKDRFSAERLKGVDSTLKIQPAELGDSAVYLCASSLGASGSYNEQFFGPGTRLTVL.

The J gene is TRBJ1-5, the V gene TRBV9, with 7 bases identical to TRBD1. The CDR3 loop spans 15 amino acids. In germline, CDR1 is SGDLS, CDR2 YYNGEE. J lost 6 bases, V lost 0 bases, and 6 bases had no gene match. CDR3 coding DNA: TGTGCCAGCAGCGTAGGGACAGGAGAGGGTCAGCCCCAGCATTTT. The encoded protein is CASSVGTGEGQPQHF.

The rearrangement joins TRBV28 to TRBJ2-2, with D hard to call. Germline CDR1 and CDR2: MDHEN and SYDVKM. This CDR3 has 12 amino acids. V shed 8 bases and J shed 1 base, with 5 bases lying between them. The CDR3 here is CASSGNTGELFF. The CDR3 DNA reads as TGTGCCAGCTCCGGGAACACCGGGGAGCTGTTTTTT.

DNA for the CDR3: TGTGCCAGTAGTATCGGCGGGATGAACACTGAAGCTTTCTTT. It encodes CASSIGGMNTEAFF. The chain has TRBV19 and TRBJ1-1, with unresolved D. The CDR3 length is 14 residues. CDR1 and CDR2 (germline): LNHDA, SQIVND (reference sequence). Trimming removed 3 bases at V and 0 bases at J, with 8 bases between.

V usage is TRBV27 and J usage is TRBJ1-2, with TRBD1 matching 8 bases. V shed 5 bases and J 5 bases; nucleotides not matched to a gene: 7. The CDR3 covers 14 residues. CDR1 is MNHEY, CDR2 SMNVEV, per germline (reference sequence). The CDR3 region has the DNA TGTGCCAGCAGTCTTCAGGGGGCCGGGTATGGCTACACCTTC. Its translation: CASSLQGAGYGYTF.

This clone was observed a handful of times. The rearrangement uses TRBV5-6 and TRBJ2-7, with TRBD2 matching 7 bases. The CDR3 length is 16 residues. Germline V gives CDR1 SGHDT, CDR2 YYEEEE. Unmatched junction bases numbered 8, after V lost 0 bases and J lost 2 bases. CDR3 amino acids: CASSLAGGRATYEQYF. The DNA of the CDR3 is TGTGCCAGCAGCTTGGCCGGTGGGAGGGCCACCTACGAGCAGTACTTC.

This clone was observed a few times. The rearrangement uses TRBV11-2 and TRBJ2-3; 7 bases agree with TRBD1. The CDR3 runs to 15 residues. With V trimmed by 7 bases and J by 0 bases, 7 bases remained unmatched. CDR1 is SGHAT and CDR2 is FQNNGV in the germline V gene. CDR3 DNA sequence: TGTGCCAGCAACCCCTTAGGGGGCAGCACAGATACGCAGTATTTT. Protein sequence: CASNPLGGSTDTQYF.

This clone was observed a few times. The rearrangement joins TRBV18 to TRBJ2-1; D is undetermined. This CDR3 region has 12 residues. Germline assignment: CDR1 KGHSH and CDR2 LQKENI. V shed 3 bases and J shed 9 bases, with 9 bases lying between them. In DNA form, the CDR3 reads TGTGCCAGCTCACCTTTCAGTGGTGAGCAGTTCTTC. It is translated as CASSPFSGEQFF. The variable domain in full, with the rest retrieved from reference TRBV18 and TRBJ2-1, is NAGVMQNPRHLVRRRGQEARLRCSPMKGHSHVYWYRQLPEEGLKFMVYLQKENIIDESGMPKERFSAEFPKEGPSILRIQQVVRGDSAAYFCASSPFSGEQFFGPGTRLTVL.

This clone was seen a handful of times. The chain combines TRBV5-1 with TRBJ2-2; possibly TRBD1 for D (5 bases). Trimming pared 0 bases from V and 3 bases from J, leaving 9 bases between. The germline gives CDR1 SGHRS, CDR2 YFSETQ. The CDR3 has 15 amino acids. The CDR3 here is CASSLDEGDTGELFF. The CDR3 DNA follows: TGCGCCAGCAGCTTGGACGAAGGGGACACCGGGGAGCTGTTTTTT.

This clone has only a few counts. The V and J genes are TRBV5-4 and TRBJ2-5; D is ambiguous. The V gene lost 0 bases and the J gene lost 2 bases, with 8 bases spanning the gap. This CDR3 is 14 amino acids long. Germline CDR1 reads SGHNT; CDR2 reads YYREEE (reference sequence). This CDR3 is CASSLVQAQETQYF. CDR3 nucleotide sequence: TGTGCCAGCAGCTTGGTGCAGGCTCAAGAGACCCAGTACTTC.

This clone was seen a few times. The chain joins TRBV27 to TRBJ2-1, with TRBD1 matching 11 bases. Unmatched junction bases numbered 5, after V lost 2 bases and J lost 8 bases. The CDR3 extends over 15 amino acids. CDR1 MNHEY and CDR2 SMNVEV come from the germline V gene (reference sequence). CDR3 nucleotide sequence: TGTGCCAGCAGTTTAGTAGGACAGGGGGCGGATGAGCAGTTCTTC. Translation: CASSLVGQGADEQFF.

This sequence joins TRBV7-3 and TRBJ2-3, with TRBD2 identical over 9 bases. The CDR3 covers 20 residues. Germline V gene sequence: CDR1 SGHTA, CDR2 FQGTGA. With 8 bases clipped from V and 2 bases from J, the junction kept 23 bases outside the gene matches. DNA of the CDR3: TGTGCCAGCGGTAAACCGGGACTAGCAGGCCTAAGAGGGCCCACAGATACGCAGTATTTT. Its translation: CASGKPGLAGLRGPTDTQYF.

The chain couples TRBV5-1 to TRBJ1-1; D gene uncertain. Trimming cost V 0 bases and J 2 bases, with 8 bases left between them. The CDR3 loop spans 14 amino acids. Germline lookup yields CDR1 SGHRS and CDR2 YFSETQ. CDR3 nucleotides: TGCGCCAGCAGCTTGGCCGCACATAACACTGAAGCTTTCTTT. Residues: CASSLAAHNTEAFF. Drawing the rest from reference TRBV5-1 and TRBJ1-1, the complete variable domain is KAGVTQTPRYLIKTRGQQVTLSCSPISGHRSVSWYQQTPGQGLQFLFEYFSETQRNKGNFPGRFSGRQFSNSRSEMNVSTLELGDSALYLCASSLAAHNTEAFFGQGTRLTVV.

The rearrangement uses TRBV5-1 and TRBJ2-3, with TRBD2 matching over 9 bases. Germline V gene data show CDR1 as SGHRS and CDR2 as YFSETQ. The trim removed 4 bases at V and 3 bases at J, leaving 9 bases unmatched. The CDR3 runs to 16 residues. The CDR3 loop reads CASSLTGGRVTDTQYF. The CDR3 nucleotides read TGCGCCAGCAGCCTTACTGGCGGGAGGGTTACAGATACGCAGTATTTT. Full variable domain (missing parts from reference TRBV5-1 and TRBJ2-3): KAGVTQTPRYLIKTRGQQVTLSCSPISGHRSVSWYQQTPGQGLQFLFEYFSETQRNKGNFPGRFSGRQFSNSRSEMNVSTLELGDSALYLCASSLTGGRVTDTQYFGPGTRLTVL.

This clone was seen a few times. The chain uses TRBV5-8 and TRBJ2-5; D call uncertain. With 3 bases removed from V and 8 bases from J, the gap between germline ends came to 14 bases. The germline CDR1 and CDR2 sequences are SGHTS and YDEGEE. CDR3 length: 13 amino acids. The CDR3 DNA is TGTGCCAGCAGCTATGGCAGACAAGGAACCCAGTACTTC. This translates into CASSYGRQGTQYF.

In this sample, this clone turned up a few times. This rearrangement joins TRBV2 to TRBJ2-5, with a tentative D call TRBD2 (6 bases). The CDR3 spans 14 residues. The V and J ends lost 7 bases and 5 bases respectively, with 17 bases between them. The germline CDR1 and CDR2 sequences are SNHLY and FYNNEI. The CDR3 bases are TGTGCCAGCACTACTTTGGGGGGTTGGGAGACCCAGTACTTC. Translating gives CASTTLGGWETQYF.

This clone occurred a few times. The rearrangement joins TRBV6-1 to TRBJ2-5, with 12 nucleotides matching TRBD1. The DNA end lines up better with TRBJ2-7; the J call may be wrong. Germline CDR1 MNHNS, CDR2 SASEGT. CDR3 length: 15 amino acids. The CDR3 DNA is TGTGCCAGCAGCTTCGGAGGGACAGGGGGCAACGAGCAGTACTTC. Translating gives CASSFGGTGGNEQYF.

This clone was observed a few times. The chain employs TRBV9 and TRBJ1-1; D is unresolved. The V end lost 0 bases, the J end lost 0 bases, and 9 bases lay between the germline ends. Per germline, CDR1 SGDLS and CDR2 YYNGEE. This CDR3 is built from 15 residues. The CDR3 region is CASSVDSGMNTEAFF. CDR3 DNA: TGTGCCAGCAGCGTAGATTCGGGGATGAACACTGAAGCTTTCTTT.

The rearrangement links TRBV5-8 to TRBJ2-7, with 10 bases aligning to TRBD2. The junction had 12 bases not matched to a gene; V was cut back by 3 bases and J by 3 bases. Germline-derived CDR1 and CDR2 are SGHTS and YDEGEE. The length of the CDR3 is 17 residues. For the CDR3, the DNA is TGTGCCAGCAGCTCTGAAGAACTAGCGGGAATCGTCTACGAGCAGTACTTC. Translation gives CASSSEELAGIVYEQYF.

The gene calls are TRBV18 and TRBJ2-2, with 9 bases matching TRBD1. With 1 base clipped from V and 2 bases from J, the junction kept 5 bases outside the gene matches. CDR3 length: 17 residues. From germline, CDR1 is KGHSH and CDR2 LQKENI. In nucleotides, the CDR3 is TGTGCCAGCTCACCACGCGACAGGGGGTCTAACACCGGGGAGCTGTTTTTT. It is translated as CASSPRDRGSNTGELFF.

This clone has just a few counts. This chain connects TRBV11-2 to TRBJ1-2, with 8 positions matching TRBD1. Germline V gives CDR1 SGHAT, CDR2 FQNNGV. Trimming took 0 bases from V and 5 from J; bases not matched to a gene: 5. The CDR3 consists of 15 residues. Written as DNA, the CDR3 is TGTGCCAGCAGCTTAGAGACAGGGGTATGGTATGGCTACACCTTC. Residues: CASSLETGVWYGYTF.

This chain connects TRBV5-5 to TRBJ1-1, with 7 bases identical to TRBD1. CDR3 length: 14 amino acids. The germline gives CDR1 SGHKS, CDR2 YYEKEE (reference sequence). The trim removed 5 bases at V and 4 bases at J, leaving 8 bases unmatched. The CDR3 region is CASRVGQIVTEAFF. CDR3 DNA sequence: TGTGCCAGCAGGGTGGGACAGATAGTCACTGAAGCTTTCTTT. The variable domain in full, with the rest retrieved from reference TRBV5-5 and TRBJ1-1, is DAGVTQSPTHLIKTRGQQVTLRCSPISGHKSVSWYQQVLGQGPQFIFQYYEKEERGRGNFPDRFSARQFPNYSSELNVNALLLGDSALYLCASRVGQIVTEAFFGQGTRLTVV.

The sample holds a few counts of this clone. CDR3 sequence: CATRLAGTDTQYF. The CDR3 DNA reads as TGTGCCACCCGACTAGCGGGCACAGATACGCAGTATTTT. The rearrangement links TRBV6-6 to TRBJ2-3; 9 bases align to TRBD2. V lost 10 bases and J lost 1; bases outside the gene matches: 3. The CDR3 is 13 amino acids. Looked up from germline, CDR1 is MNHNY and CDR2 is SVGAGI (reference sequence).